This passage covers 2 T cell receptor beta chains from one sample sequenced in a study of cytomegalovirus exposure and HLA in healthy donors. 60 Vbeta and 13 Jbeta primers were used in PCR. The method was immunoSEQ multiplex PCR; TCRdb's version includes in-frame clones alone and lacks a portion of them. Its table lists about 140,000 clones. Sample: PBMCs. The receptors were gathered from a woman in her late teens or twenties in good health and CMV-seronegative.

V and J are TRBV2 and TRBJ2-3; 7 bases agree with TRBD2. The trim removed 4 bases at V and 2 bases at J, leaving 6 bases unmatched. This CDR3 contains 15 residues. Germline loops: CDR1 SNHLY, CDR2 FYNNEI. This chain's CDR3 is CASSAELAHTDTQYF. The CDR3 DNA reads as TGTGCCAGCAGTGCAGAACTAGCGCACACAGATACGCAGTATTTT.

This chain links TRBV4-1 with TRBJ2-1, with D tentatively TRBD1 (5 bases). Trimming pared 4 bases from V and 4 bases from J, leaving 11 bases between. Germline V lookup: CDR1 MGHRA, CDR2 YSYEKL. The CDR3 runs 14 residues. The CDR3 loop reads CASSPQGEYNEQFF. The CDR3, as DNA: TGCGCCAGCAGCCCCCAGGGCGAGTACAATGAGCAGTTCTTC.